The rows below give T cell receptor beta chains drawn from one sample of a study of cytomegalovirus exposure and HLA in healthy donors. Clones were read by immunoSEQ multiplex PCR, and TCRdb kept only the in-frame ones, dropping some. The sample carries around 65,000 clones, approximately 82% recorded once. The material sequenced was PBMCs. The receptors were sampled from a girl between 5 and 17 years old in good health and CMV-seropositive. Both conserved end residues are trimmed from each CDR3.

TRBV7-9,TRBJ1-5,ASSYGTGGMNQPQH
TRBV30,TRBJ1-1,AWRQGRTEAF
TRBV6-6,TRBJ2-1,ASSYGQGGHNEQF
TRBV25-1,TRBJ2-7,ASRWADYEQY
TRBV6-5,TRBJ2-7,ASSYFRDSYEQY
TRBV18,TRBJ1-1,ASSPWRNMNTEAF
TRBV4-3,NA,ASSQDTGTTVWYEQY
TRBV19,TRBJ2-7,ASKGLTEYEQY
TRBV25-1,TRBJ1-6,ASSRYNSPLH
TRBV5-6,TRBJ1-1,ASSEGIKWAEAF
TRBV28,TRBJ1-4,ASGGGGGDEKLF
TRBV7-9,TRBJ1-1,ASRVGQQNTEAF
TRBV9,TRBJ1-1,ASSVGQKNTEAF
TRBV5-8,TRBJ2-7,ASSLRQHATSYEQY
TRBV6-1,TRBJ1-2,ASTYGDYGYT
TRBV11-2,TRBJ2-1,ASSLPTRTSGAYNEQF
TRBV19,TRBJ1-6,ASDRPGTTSPLH
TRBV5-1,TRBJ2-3,ASSLEGASTDTQY
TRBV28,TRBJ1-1,ASSLPDTYTEAF
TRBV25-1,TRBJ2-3,ASSATQGGRTDTQY